This T cell receptor beta chain was recorded in a study of blood T cells in healthy people across ages. Trimming took 2 bases from V and 7 from J; bases not matched to a gene: 4. Per the germline V gene, CDR1 is MNHEY and CDR2 is SMNVEV (reference sequence). The CDR3 runs 14 residues. A second roughly 6 to 12 cycle PCR used barcoded and J-beta primers. TCRdb recomputed calls from the 5' RACE reads with MiXCR, one row per CDR3 protein. The top ten hold approximately 13% of the sample, which has about 670,000 distinct CDR3 sequences, approximately 52% seen once. The receptor was isolated from a woman of 80 years or more in good health. What was sequenced was blood. The J gene is TRBJ2-2, the V gene TRBV27; the match to TRBD1 covers 7 bases. CDR3 sequence: CASSLEGASGELFF. For the CDR3, the DNA is TGTGCCAGCAGTTTAGAGGGGGCAAGCGGGGAGCTGTTTTTT.